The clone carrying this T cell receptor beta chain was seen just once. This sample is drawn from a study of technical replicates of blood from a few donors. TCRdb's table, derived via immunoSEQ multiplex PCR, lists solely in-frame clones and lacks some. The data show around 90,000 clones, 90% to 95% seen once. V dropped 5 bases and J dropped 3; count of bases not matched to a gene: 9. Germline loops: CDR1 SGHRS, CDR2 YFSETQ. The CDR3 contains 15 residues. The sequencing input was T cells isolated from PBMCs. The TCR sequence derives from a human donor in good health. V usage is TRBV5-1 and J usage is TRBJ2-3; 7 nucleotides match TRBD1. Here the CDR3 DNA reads TGCGCCAGCAGTTTCGGACAGGTCCCTACAGATACGCAGTATTTT. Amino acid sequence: CASSFGQVPTDTQYF.